This TCR beta chain emerged from a study of T cells in Graves' hyperthyroidism and ophthalmopathy. In the study overall: Pretreatment peripheral blood was obtained at initial diagnosis.

Clinical symptoms, serum thyroxine, TRAb, thyroid ultrasound and orbital computed tomography established diagnosis. Amplified TCR beta CDR3 regions derived from RNA transcripts. The HTBI primer set drove a first-round RT-PCR of the TCR CDR3. In TCRdb, the multiplex PCR reads were re-called with MiXCR into one record per CDR3 protein. Of around 760,000 distinct CDR3 sequences in the sample, just over 35% are singletons; the top ten hold roughly 31%. This clonotype was detected a few times. The V end lost 1 base, the J end lost 5 bases, and 20 bases lay between the germline ends. Per germline, CDR1 SGHTA and CDR2 FQGNSA. The CDR3 covers 17 residues.

The source is a middle-aged woman with Graves' hyperthyroidism. The genes are TRBV7-2 and TRBJ1-1; D is perhaps TRBD1 (5 bases). What was sequenced was blood. This CDR3 is CASSLGQPSPIGTEAFF. CDR3 bases: TGTGCCAGCAGCTTAGGACAGCCCAGCCCGATTGGTACTGAAGCTTTCTTT.